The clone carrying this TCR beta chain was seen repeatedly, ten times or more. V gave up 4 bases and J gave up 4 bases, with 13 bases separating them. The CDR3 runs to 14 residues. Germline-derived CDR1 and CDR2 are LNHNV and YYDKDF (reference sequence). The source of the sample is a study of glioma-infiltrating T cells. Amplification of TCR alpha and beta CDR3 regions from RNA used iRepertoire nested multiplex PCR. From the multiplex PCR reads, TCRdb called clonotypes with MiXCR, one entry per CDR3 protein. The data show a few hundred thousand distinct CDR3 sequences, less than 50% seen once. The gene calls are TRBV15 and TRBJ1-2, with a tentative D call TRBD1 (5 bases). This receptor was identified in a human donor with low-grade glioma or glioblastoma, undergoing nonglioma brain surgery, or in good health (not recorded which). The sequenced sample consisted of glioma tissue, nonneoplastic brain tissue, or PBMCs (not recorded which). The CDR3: CATSNGGLPYGYTF. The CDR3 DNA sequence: TGTGCCACCAGCAATGGGGGTCTTCCCTATGGCTACACCTTC.